One and the same sample provided the 26 T cell receptor beta chains below, sequenced in a study of blood T cell repertoires in COVID-19. Sequencing was performed with immunoSEQ multiplex PCR; in TCRdb, only in-frame clones are kept and a portion is missing. Among approximately 75,000 clones listed, approximately 92% were seen once. The specimen was peripheral blood. These receptors were obtained from a human donor in a cohort sampled during active COVID-19.

The chain combines TRBV20-1 with TRBJ2-3; D uncertain. Trimming pared 4 bases from V and 2 bases from J, leaving 4 bases between. The germline CDR1 and CDR2 sequences are DFQATT and SNEGSKA (reference sequence). The CDR3 length is 11 residues. This CDR3 is CSATITDTQYF. The CDR3 DNA reads as TGCAGTGCTACTATCACAGATACGCAGTATTTT.

This clone was found a few times. The chain carries TRBV4-2 and TRBJ2-5; 7 bases match TRBD2. Trimming took 0 bases from V and 1 from J; bases not matched to a gene: 5. CDR1 LGHNA and CDR2 YNFKEQ come from the germline V gene. The CDR3 is 16 residues long. The CDR3 is CASSQEGAGSQETQYF. As DNA, the CDR3 is TGTGCCAGCAGCCAAGAGGGAGCGGGGAGCCAAGAGACCCAGTACTTC.

This clone was seen only a few times. This chain connects TRBV2 to TRBJ1-1; no definite D call. Germline V gene data show CDR1 as SNHLY and CDR2 as FYNNEI. Trimming removed 6 bases at V and 7 bases at J, with 9 bases between. This CDR3 spans 11 amino acids. The DNA of the CDR3 is TGTGCCAGCAGCACGGGGTTTGAAGCTTTCTTT. It is translated as CASSTGFEAFF.

This clone appeared a single time. This chain links TRBV10-3 with TRBJ1-1; TRBD1 matches 10 bases. The CDR3 is 14 amino acids. Germline V gives CDR1 ENHRY, CDR2 SYGVKD. The trim removed 5 bases at V and 1 base at J, leaving 1 base unmatched. This chain's CDR3 is CAISRDRGNTEAFF. For the CDR3, the DNA is TGTGCCATCAGTCGGGACAGGGGGAACACTGAAGCTTTCTTT.

The rearrangement joins TRBV5-1 to TRBJ1-2; D unclear. Trimming cost V 4 bases and J 4 bases, with 17 bases left between them. Germline V gene data show CDR1 as SGHRS and CDR2 as YFSETQ. The CDR3 totals 15 residues. This CDR3 reads CASSQPGSSPYGYTF. CDR3 coding DNA: TGCGCCAGCAGCCAACCGGGATCCAGCCCCTATGGCTACACCTTC. Full variable domain (rest looked up from reference TRBV5-1 and TRBJ1-2): KAGVTQTPRYLIKTRGQQVTLSCSPISGHRSVSWYQQTPGQGLQFLFEYFSETQRNKGNFPGRFSGRQFSNSRSEMNVSTLELGDSALYLCASSQPGSSPYGYTFGSGTRLTVV.

The chain couples TRBV3-1 (or the pseudogene TRBV3-2) to TRBJ2-1; perhaps TRBD2 as D (5 bases). Germline CDR1 reads LGHDT; CDR2 reads YNNKEL (reference sequence). CDR3 length: 15 amino acids. V was clipped by 0 bases and J by 9 bases, with 15 bases between them. CDR3 nucleotide sequence: TGTGCCAGCAGCCAAGATCCCCGGGCTGGGAGTGAGCAGTTCTTC. Translation: CASSQDPRAGSEQFF.

This chain connects TRBV19 to TRBJ1-3, with 8 nucleotides matching TRBD1. The CDR3 is made up of 17 amino acids. J lost 0 bases, V lost 3 bases, and 7 bases had no gene match. The germline V gene encodes CDR1 LNHDA and CDR2 SQIVND (reference sequence). Here the CDR3 DNA reads TGTGCCAGTAGTATCGGGGACAGGTCCTACTCTGGAAACACCATATATTTT. Its protein is CASSIGDRSYSGNTIYF.

This clone came up once. This sequence joins TRBV7-6 and TRBJ1-4; a weak D match, TRBD1 (6 bases). The V gene's germline CDR1 is SGHVS and CDR2 FNYEAQ. V was cut by 5 bases and J by 4 bases, with 14 bases left in between. CDR3 length equals 15 residues. The CDR3 DNA is TGTGCCAGCAGCCTCCTGGGGGGGCTTAATGAAAAACTGTTTTTT. Amino acid sequence: CASSLLGGLNEKLFF. The full variable domain, in which reference TRBV7-6 and TRBJ1-4 provide the parts outside the CDR3, is GAGVSQSPRYKVTKRGQDVALRCDPISGHVSLYWYRQALGQGPEFLTYFNYEAQQDKSGLPNDRFSAERPEGSISTLTIQRTEQRDSAMYRCASSLLGGLNEKLFFGSGTQLSVL.

V is TRBV2 and J is TRBJ2-3, with 11 positions matching TRBD1. CDR1 SNHLY and CDR2 FYNNEI come from the germline V gene. The CDR3 extends over 14 amino acids. V was pared by 7 bases and J by 6 bases, with 6 bases of the junction left unmatched. The CDR3 sequence: CASKGQGAWDTQYF. CDR3 DNA sequence: TGTGCCAGCAAAGGACAGGGGGCTTGGGATACGCAGTATTTT.

This clone has a single count. This chain joins TRBV5-8 and TRBJ2-3; 7 bases fit TRBD1. The germline gives CDR1 SGHTS, CDR2 YDEGEE. Losses at the gene ends were 4 bases for V and 2 bases for J; bases not matched to a gene: 4. There are 14 residues in the CDR3. The CDR3 coding sequence is TGTGCCAGCAGCAAGGGACAGTACACAGATACGCAGTATTTT. This translates into CASSKGQYTDTQYF.

V and J are TRBV11-2 and TRBJ2-3; a possible D gene is TRBD2 (7 bases). V gave up 3 bases and J gave up 2 bases, with 18 bases separating them. The V gene's germline CDR1 is SGHAT and CDR2 FQNNGV. The CDR3 spans 17 residues. This chain's CDR3 is CASSLGASGDLTDTQYF. CDR3 DNA: TGTGCCAGCAGCTTGGGGGCGAGCGGGGACCTCACAGATACGCAGTATTTT.

J is TRBJ1-1 and V is TRBV27, with D maybe TRBD1 (5 bases). The CDR3 totals 13 residues. V lost 7 bases and J 11 bases, leaving 20 bases between the germline ends. Germline CDR1 is MNHEY and CDR2 is SMNVEV (reference sequence). In nucleotides, the CDR3 is TGTGCCAGCACGACTTGGGGGATACGGGGGGCTTTCTTT. Translation gives CASTTWGIRGAFF.

CDR3 nucleotides: TGTGCCAGCAGCAAAGGACAGGGGGTGGACGAGCAGTACTTC. Translation gives CASSKGQGVDEQYF. The chain carries TRBV9 and TRBJ2-7; 10 nucleotides align to TRBD1. The CDR3 is 14 amino acids. V lost 4 bases and J lost 5; bases outside the gene matches: 6. The V gene's germline CDR1 is SGDLS and CDR2 YYNGEE.

This chain joins TRBV5-5 and TRBJ2-1, with TRBD2 matching 11 bases. The CDR3 has 19 amino acids. Germline V CDR1 and CDR2: SGHKS, YYEKEE (reference sequence). With 4 bases clipped from V and 2 bases from J, the junction kept 14 bases outside the gene matches. As DNA, the CDR3 is TGTGCCAGCAGCCGGAGGGAGTTACTAGCGGGGGATCCCTACAATGAGCAGTTCTTC. Protein: CASSRRELLAGDPYNEQFF.

V gene TRBV7-2 combines with J gene TRBJ2-7, with D possibly TRBD2 on 6 matching bases. Deletions cut 1 base from V and 2 bases from J, with 12 bases between. The V gene's germline CDR1 is SGHTA and CDR2 FQGNSA. The CDR3 extends over 15 amino acids. The CDR3 loop is CASSLGQPGAYEQYF. In DNA, the CDR3 is TGTGCCAGCAGCTTAGGGCAACCGGGGGCCTACGAGCAGTACTTC.

The chain employs TRBV28 and TRBJ2-5; 9 bases match TRBD1. The trim removed 6 bases at V and 5 bases at J, leaving 13 bases unmatched. This CDR3 has 16 amino acids. Germline-derived CDR1 and CDR2 are MDHEN and SYDVKM. CDR3 nucleotide sequence: TGTGCCAGCAGAACCCCGGGACAGGGAGATTGGGAGACCCAGTACTTC. Its translation is CASRTPGQGDWETQYF.

The V and J genes are TRBV18 and TRBJ1-1; no clear D gene. Trimming left V 1 base short and J 2 bases short, with 2 bases between. The CDR3 is 12 residues long. Germline V lookup: CDR1 KGHSH, CDR2 LQKENI. In DNA form, the CDR3 reads TGTGCCAGCTCACCACTAAACACTGAAGCTTTCTTT. Amino acids: CASSPLNTEAFF.

This clone occurred a few times. The chain employs TRBV28 and TRBJ2-7; TRBD1 agrees at 8 bases. Trimming removed 5 bases from V and 9 bases from J; junction bases left unmatched: 12. This CDR3 region has 14 residues. Per the germline V gene, CDR1 is MDHEN and CDR2 is SYDVKM. The CDR3 nucleotides are TGTGCCAGCAGTAATCAGGGGGCCTCTCGCGGGCAGTACTTC. The encoded protein is CASSNQGASRGQYF.

This clone was observed once. The rearrangement links TRBV10-3 to TRBJ1-1; maybe TRBD1 (6 bases). This CDR3 contains 17 residues. V lost 3 bases, J lost 5 bases, and 22 bases lay in between. Germline V CDR1 and CDR2: ENHRY, SYGVKD. In nucleotides, the CDR3 is TGTGCCATCAGTGAAACAGGGTCGGGAAAGTCGGGGACTGAAGCTTTCTTT. The encoded protein is CAISETGSGKSGTEAFF.

V gene TRBV14 combines with J gene TRBJ2-5; D is uncertain. The germline gives CDR1 SGHDN, CDR2 FVKESK. The CDR3 sequence is 14 residues long. The V end lost 1 base, the J end lost 7 bases, and 13 bases lay between the germline ends. For the CDR3, the DNA is TGTGCCAGCAGCCAAGGGGCACCTCCCAGGACCCAGTACTTC. Protein sequence: CASSQGAPPRTQYF. Using reference TRBV14 and TRBJ2-5 for the parts outside the CDR3, the full variable domain is EAGVTQFPSHSVIEKGQTVTLRCDPISGHDNLYWYRRVMGKEIKFLLHFVKESKQDESGMPNNRFLAERTGGTYSTLKVQPAELEDSGVYFCASSQGAPPRTQYFGPGTRLLVL.

This chain joins TRBV18 and TRBJ2-5; 11 bases line up with TRBD2. The V gene end was trimmed by 1 base and the J gene end by 1 base; junction bases not matched to a gene: 2. The CDR3 sequence is 16 residues long. The germline gives CDR1 KGHSH, CDR2 LQKENI. The CDR3 spells CASSPLAGGFQETQYF. CDR3 nucleotide sequence: TGTGCCAGCTCACCACTAGCGGGGGGGTTCCAAGAGACCCAGTACTTC.

The chain uses TRBV10-2 and TRBJ2-1; 9 bases are shared with TRBD2. The CDR3 covers 14 residues. Germline V gene sequence: CDR1 WSHSY, CDR2 SAAADI. V lost 8 bases and J lost 8; bases outside the gene matches: 10. The CDR3 bases are TGCGCCAGCGATTCAAGCGGGGGGCCGGATGAGCAGTTCTTC. Protein product: CASDSSGGPDEQFF.

The sample holds one count of this clone. A read error may produce the germline difference seen at one junction end. The chain couples TRBV11-3 to TRBJ1-1, with TRBD1 matching 7 bases. This CDR3 contains 13 residues. CDR1 and CDR2 (germline): SGHNT, YENEEA. CDR3 region: CASSNRDSFETFF. The CDR3 DNA is TGTGCCAGCAGCAACCGGGACAGCTTTGAAACTTTCTTT.

The CDR3 nucleotides read TGTGCCAGCAGCTTAGGCGGGGGGGCCGGGGCAGATACGCAGTATTTT. The encoded protein is CASSLGGGAGADTQYF. This chain uses TRBV5-8 with TRBJ2-3, with 9 bases aligning to TRBD2. The junction had 8 bases not matched to a gene; V was cut back by 2 bases and J by 4 bases. This CDR3 spans 16 amino acids. Germline loops: CDR1 SGHTS, CDR2 YDEGEE.

The chain uses TRBV6-1 and TRBJ2-2; TRBD1 aligns across 8 bases. In germline, CDR1 is MNHNS, CDR2 SASEGT. The CDR3 runs to 19 residues. The V segment lost 3 bases and the J segment 2 bases; nucleotides outside the gene matches: 14. CDR3: CASSDRDRSSWGNTGELFF. The CDR3 DNA follows: TGTGCCAGCAGTGATCGGGACAGGTCCTCCTGGGGTAACACCGGGGAGCTGTTTTTT.

This clone was seen a few times. The rearrangement uses TRBV4-3 and TRBJ2-7; TRBD1 might be the D (7 bases). The CDR3 extends over 18 amino acids. Germline CDR1 and CDR2: LGHNA and YSLEER. The germline V and J ends were trimmed by 0 bases and 0 bases, with 18 bases remaining between them. CDR3: CASSQDLAGGLLSYEQYF. Written as DNA, the CDR3 is TGCGCCAGCAGCCAAGATCTGGCAGGGGGGCTTCTCTCCTACGAGCAGTACTTC.